In its sample, the clone carrying this T cell receptor (beta chain) was seen many times. Its antigen is not identified. Germline V gene data show CDR1 as ENHRY and CDR2 as SYGVKD. The CDR3 runs 14 residues. The germline V and J ends were trimmed by 0 bases and 2 bases, with 5 bases remaining between them. Axillary draining lymph nodes of breast cancer patients supplied the node samples. The data stem from a study of breast tumors, draining lymph nodes, adjacent tissues. Study results and caveats: Tumor TCR diversity was below lymph nodes but above nontumor tissue.

MiXCR was run by TCRdb on the multiplex PCR reads, yielding one entry per CDR3 protein. In the table there are a few hundred thousand distinct CDR3 sequences, around 34% of which are singletons. The clonotype originates from a female donor with breast cancer. Some clones in this sample may be carry-over from other donors' samples. The specimen was axillary lymph node tissue. This chain uses TRBV10-3 with TRBJ1-5; D may be TRBD1 (5 bases). Here the CDR3 reads CAISESGGNQPQHF. The CDR3 nucleotides read TGTGCCATCAGTGAGTCAGGGGGCAATCAGCCCCAGCATTTT.